The entry that follows covers one TCR beta chain sequence. This record belongs to a study of immune cell composition in non-small cell lung cancer. The normal lung sample lay at least 3 cm, and maximally far, from the tumour. Data came from immunoSEQ multiplex PCR; TCRdb stores just in-frame clones and leaves some out. The table has around 6,100 clones, over 55% seen once. CDR3 length equals 13 residues. The V and J ends lost 6 bases and 8 bases respectively, with 16 bases between them. The germline CDR1 and CDR2 sequences are MNHEY and SVGAGI. This clonotype originated in a human donor with non-small cell lung cancer. Source material: non-adjacent lung tissue. The chain combines TRBV6-5 with TRBJ1-2; the D is unclear. CDR3 amino acids: CASSPSASGGYTF. The CDR3 nucleotides are TGTGCCAGCAGCCCTAGTGCGTCCGGGGGCTACACCTTC.